This is a list of T cell receptor beta chains from one sample in a study of blood T cell repertoires in COVID-19. Assay: immunoSEQ multiplex PCR; the TCRdb copy retains only in-frame clones and omits some. Of 70,000 or so clones in the sample, roughly four fifths were seen once. Input material: peripheral blood. The receptors here all came from a man between 65 and 85 years old with acute or convalescent COVID-19. The CDR3 runs from the conserved cysteine through the conserved F or W. D genes are given only for firm matches. Rows give clone size only sometimes, using once, few, many, or a class for an expanded clone.

>TRBV9|.|.|TRBJ2-7
TGTGCCAGCAGCTCCGGGACAAATCCCTACGAGCAGTACTTC
CASSSGTNPYEQYF
>TRBV28|.|TRBD2|TRBJ2-7
TGTGCCAGCAGTTTACCTAGCGGGAGTGGGTCCTACGAGCAGTACTTC
CASSLPSGSGSYEQYF
>TRBV6-5|.|.|TRBJ1-1
TGTGCCAGCAGGCCAGGCTCTTTGAACACTGAAGCTTTCTTT
CASRPGSLNTEAFF
>TRBV5-4|.|.|TRBJ2-7
TGTGCCAGCAGAAGCGGCTCCGACACTTCCTACGAGCAGTACTTC
CASRSGSDTSYEQYF
>TRBV3-1/TRBV3-2|.|TRBD2|TRBJ2-2
TGTGCCAGCAGCCAAGATAAAAGGACTAGCGGGACCGGGGAGCTGTTTTTT
CASSQDKRTSGTGELFF
>TRBV7-9|once|.|TRBJ2-5
TGTGCCAGCAGCTTCCTCCCCGGGGAGACCCAGTACTTC
CASSFLPGETQYF
>TRBV28|once|.|TRBJ2-4
TGTGCCAGCAGTTTATTGAGGGAGGGGGGAGCCAAAAACATTCAGTACTTC
CASSLLREGGAKNIQYF
>TRBV7-2|.|.|TRBJ1-6
TGTGCCAGCAGCTTAGGGGGGGAGATCGGTCCCCTCCACTTT
CASSLGGEIGPLHF
>TRBV7-9|.|TRBD2|TRBJ2-5
TGTGCCAGCAGCTTCGGGACTAGCCTTGGGAGGGAGGAGACCCAGTACTTC
CASSFGTSLGREETQYF
>TRBV19|.|TRBD2|TRBJ2-7
TGTGCCAGTAGTGCAGGACTAGCCTACGAGCAGTACTTC
CASSAGLAYEQYF
>TRBV2|few|.|TRBJ1-4
TGTGCCAGCAGTGGAAAACTTAATGAAAAACTGTTTTTT
CASSGKLNEKLFF
>TRBV24-1|.|TRBD2|TRBJ2-5
TGTGCCACCAGTGATCCCGGGACTAGCGGGAGGAGGGAGACCCAGTACTTC
CATSDPGTSGRRETQYF
>TRBV19|.|.|TRBJ2-7
TGTGCCAGTAGTCCGAGAAACAGCGAGCAGTACTTC
CASSPRNSEQYF
>TRBV19|.|.|TRBJ1-3
TGTGCCAGTAGTAAGAGAACCCTAAGCTCTGGAAACACCATATATTTT
CASSKRTLSSGNTIYF
>TRBV24-1|.|TRBD2|TRBJ2-7
TGTGCCACCCCGGGAGGGGCCGAGCAGTACTTC
CATPGGAEQYF
>TRBV5-1|.|TRBD1|TRBJ2-7
TGCGCCAGCAGCGCGGGACAGGGACTGACCTACGAGCAGTACTTC
CASSAGQGLTYEQYF
>TRBV27|.|.|TRBJ1-2
TGTGCCAGCAGGCCCCCCTTAGGGAGCGGCTACACCTTC
CASRPPLGSGYTF
>TRBV2|.|.|TRBJ2-5
TGTGCCAGCAGTCAGGATCGAAGCGGGGAGACCCAGTACTTC
CASSQDRSGETQYF
>TRBV6-2/TRBV6-3|.|TRBD2|TRBJ2-1
TGTGCCAGCAGTTACGGGCTAGCGGGAGACAATGAGCAGTTCTTC
CASSYGLAGDNEQFF
>TRBV7-2|.|TRBD2|TRBJ2-1
TGTGCCAGCAGCTTTGAGGGGACTAGCGGGAAAGAGCAGTTCTTC
CASSFEGTSGKEQFF
>TRBV7-2|.|TRBD2|TRBJ2-7
TGTGCCAGCAGCCCTTCGGGGACTAGAGTACCCTACGAGCAGTACTTC
CASSPSGTRVPYEQYF
>TRBV10-3|.|TRBD2|TRBJ2-2
TGTGCCATCAGTGAATTGGGGGGGAGAAGCACCGGGGAGCTGTTTTTT
CAISELGGRSTGELFF
>TRBV5-7|.|.|TRBJ1-3
TGTGCCAGCAGCTTGAAACAGGGTCGGCCTGGAAACACCATATATTTT
CASSLKQGRPGNTIYF
>TRBV5-1|.|TRBD1|TRBJ2-7
TGCGCCAGCAGCCCTGCCGGGACAGGACTTTACGAGCAGTACTTC
CASSPAGTGLYEQYF
>TRBV2|.|.|TRBJ1-1
TGTGCCAGCAGCGGGACAAGATCGAACACTGAAGCTTTCTTT
CASSGTRSNTEAFF
>TRBV6-5|few|.|TRBJ1-5
TGTGCCAGCAGTTACTCTCAGGGAGGGGGCAATCAGCCCCAGCATTTT
CASSYSQGGGNQPQHF
>TRBV18|.|TRBD1|TRBJ1-4
TGTGCCAGCTCTGCCGGGACAGGGTATGAAAAACTGTTTTTT
CASSAGTGYEKLFF
>TRBV3-1/TRBV3-2|.|.|TRBJ1-5
TGTGCCAGCAGCCAAGCAGGGGCAAATCAGCCCCAGCATTTT
CASSQAGANQPQHF
>TRBV28|.|.|TRBJ1-4
TGTGCCAGCAGTCGCAGGGGCGAAAAACTGTTTTTT
CASSRRGEKLFF
>TRBV19|.|TRBD2|TRBJ2-7
TGTGCCAGTAGTATGCTTGGCGGGAGGAACGAGCAGTACTTC
CASSMLGGRNEQYF
>TRBV5-5|.|.|TRBJ1-5
TGTGCCAGCAGCCCAGTTCCCTTAGGGAGCCCCCAGCATTTT
CASSPVPLGSPQHF
>TRBV28|.|TRBD1|TRBJ1-2
TGTGCCAGCAGGCCTACAGGGGGTAGCAATGGCTACACCTTC
CASRPTGGSNGYTF
>TRBV4-3|.|TRBD1|TRBJ1-5
TGCGCCAGCAGCCAAGCCACCGGGACAGGGGTTAGCAATCAGCCCCAGCATTTT
CASSQATGTGVSNQPQHF
>TRBV7-2|.|.|TRBJ2-7
TGTGCCAGCAGCCCCCGGGGGAGGGAGCAGTACTTC
CASSPRGREQYF
>TRBV11-2|.|.|TRBJ2-3
TGTGCCAGCAGCTTGGGCAGGGGCCAAAGCACAGATACGCAGTATTTT
CASSLGRGQSTDTQYF
>TRBV28|.|TRBD1|TRBJ2-1
TGTGCCAGCAGTAAGTGGACAGGGACCGGCAATGAGCAGTTCTTC
CASSKWTGTGNEQFF
>TRBV29-1|.|TRBD2|TRBJ2-2
TGCAGCGTGGCCTTGGGGCTAGCGGGAGGTACGGGCGGGGAGCTGTTTTTT
CSVALGLAGGTGGELFF
>TRBV5-1|.|TRBD2|TRBJ2-5
TGCGCCAGCAGCTTGCTTGGGACTAGCGGTTGGGAGACCCAGTACTTC
CASSLLGTSGWETQYF
>TRBV7-6|few|TRBD1|TRBJ2-7
TGTGCCAGCAGCTATAAACAGGGGACAATTTCCTACGAGCAGTACTTC
CASSYKQGTISYEQYF
>TRBV9|.|.|TRBJ1-3
TGTGCCAGCAGCGTAGCTCAGGGGAGAGGAAACACCATATATTTT
CASSVAQGRGNTIYF
>TRBV7-9|.|TRBD2|TRBJ2-7
TGTGCCACCGTGGGGGGGACCTACGAGCAGTACTTC
CATVGGTYEQYF
>TRBV5-4|.|TRBD2|TRBJ2-7
TGTGCCAGCAGCTTGGGCGGGACTAGCAATCGGAGGGGGCAGTACTTC
CASSLGGTSNRRGQYF
>TRBV27|.|.|TRBJ2-3
TGTGCCAGCAGTTTCCAGGGAACAGATACGCAGTATTTT
CASSFQGTDTQYF
>TRBV7-9|.|TRBD2|TRBJ2-1
TGTGCCAGCAGCATCGGGACTAGCGGAACCTACAATGAGCAGTTCTTC
CASSIGTSGTYNEQFF
>TRBV10-3|.|.|TRBJ1-1
TGTGCCATCAGTGACCCCCGGTTTAGGGCAGGGACTGAAGCTTTCTTT
CAISDPRFRAGTEAFF
>TRBV7-5|.|.|TRBJ2-2
TGTGCCAGAAGCTTACCGACTAGCGGGAGGGCAGGCGGGGAGCTGTTTTTT
CARSLPTSGRAGGELFF
>TRBV27|.|.|TRBJ2-7
TGTGCCAGCAGCTCTGTAGGGACACGCTCCTACGAGCAGTACTTC
CASSSVGTRSYEQYF
>TRBV6-5|.|TRBD1|TRBJ1-2
TGTGCCAGCAGCTTACAGGGGGCGTTGGGTGGCTACACCTTC
CASSLQGALGGYTF
>TRBV6-1|.|TRBD2|TRBJ2-7
TGTGCCAGCAGTGGAAGCGGGGGATTTCCACCCTACGAGCAGTACTTC
CASSGSGGFPPYEQYF
>TRBV7-9|.|.|TRBJ1-2
TGTGCCAGCAGCTTAGGCGGTGGACTCCCGCGGGGCTACACCTTC
CASSLGGGLPRGYTF
>TRBV15|.|.|TRBJ2-2
TGTGCCACCAGCAGAGATCTTGGACAGAAGACCGGGGAGCTGTTTTTT
CATSRDLGQKTGELFF
>TRBV7-9|.|.|TRBJ2-1
TGTGCCAGCAGCTTTCGACAGTTCAACAATGAGCAGTTCTTC
CASSFRQFNNEQFF
>TRBV5-1|.|TRBD1|TRBJ1-1
TGCGCCAGCAGCATTGGACAGGGGAACACTGAAGCTTTCTTT
CASSIGQGNTEAFF
>TRBV7-2|.|TRBD1|TRBJ1-6
TGTGCCAGCCGGACGGGACAGAATAATTCACCCCTCCACTTT
CASRTGQNNSPLHF
>TRBV6-2/TRBV6-3|.|TRBD1|TRBJ1-2
TGTGCCAGCAGTTACACCAGGACAGGGGGCTACCCTCAGGGCTACACCTTC
CASSYTRTGGYPQGYTF
>TRBV9|few|.|TRBJ1-4
TGTGCCAGTAGCGGACTAAATGAAAAACTGTTTTTT
CASSGLNEKLFF
>TRBV11-2|.|.|TRBJ1-2
TGTGCCAGCAGCTCCCTCAATAGTCGCGACTATGGCTACACCTTC
CASSSLNSRDYGYTF
>TRBV11-2|.|TRBD1|TRBJ2-5
TGTGCCAGCAGCTTATCCGGGACAGGGAAAGAGACCCAGTACTTC
CASSLSGTGKETQYF
>TRBV6-2/TRBV6-3|.|.|TRBJ1-1
TGTGCCAGCAGTTACGTGGGAGGGAACACTGAAGCTTTCTTT
CASSYVGGNTEAFF
>TRBV18|.|TRBD1|TRBJ1-4
TGTGCCAGCTCACTTGGGACAGGGAACAACGAAAAACTGTTTTTT
CASSLGTGNNEKLFF